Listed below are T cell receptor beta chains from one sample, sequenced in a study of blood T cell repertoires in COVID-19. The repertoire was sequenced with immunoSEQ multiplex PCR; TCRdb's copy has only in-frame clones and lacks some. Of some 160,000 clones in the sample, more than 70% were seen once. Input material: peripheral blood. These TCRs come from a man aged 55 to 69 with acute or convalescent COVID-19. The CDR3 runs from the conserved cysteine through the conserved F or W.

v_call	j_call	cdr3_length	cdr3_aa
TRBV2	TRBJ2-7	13	CASNPGQGGEQYF
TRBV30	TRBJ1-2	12	CAWETGGDGYTF
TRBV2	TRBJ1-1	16	CASRIRQGDPPAEAFF
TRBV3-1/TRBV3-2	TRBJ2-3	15	CASSRGQGRTDTQYF
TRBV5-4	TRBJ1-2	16	CASSHPGGQGKYGYTF
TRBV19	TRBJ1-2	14	CASSSQGRQYGYTF
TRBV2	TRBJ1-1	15	CASSDSQVGSTEAFF
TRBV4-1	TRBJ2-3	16	CASSQELAGGRNTQYF
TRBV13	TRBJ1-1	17	CASSFPGQGRKGSEAFF
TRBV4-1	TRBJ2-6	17	CASSQEGISSGANVLTF
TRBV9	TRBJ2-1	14	CASSVPQGANEQFF
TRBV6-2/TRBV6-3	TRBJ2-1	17	CASSPPTRLAGANEQFF
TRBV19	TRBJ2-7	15	CASSLRLAGAYEQYF
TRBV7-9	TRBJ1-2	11	CASSPLYGYTF
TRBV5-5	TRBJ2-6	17	CASSLATSSSGANVLTF
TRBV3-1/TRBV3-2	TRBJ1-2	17	CASSQAGQGRMNYGYTF
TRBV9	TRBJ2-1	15	CASSVGSGVYNEQFF
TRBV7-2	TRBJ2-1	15	CASSPRPSGGNEQFF
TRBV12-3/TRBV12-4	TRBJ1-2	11	CASSLQGRYTF
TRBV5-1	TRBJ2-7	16	CASSSLGGRSSYEQYF
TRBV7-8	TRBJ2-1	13	CASSRDRDREQFF
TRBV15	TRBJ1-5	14	CATSRGQNNQPQHF
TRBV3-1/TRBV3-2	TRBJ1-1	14	CASSRTGGRTEAFF
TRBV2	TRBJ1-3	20	CASSRPSGTGNLFSGNTIYF
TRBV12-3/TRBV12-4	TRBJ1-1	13	CASSLGRGTEAFF
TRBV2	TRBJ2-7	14	CASRIQGRTYEQYF
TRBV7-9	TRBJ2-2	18	CASSLSPSSGGPTGELFF